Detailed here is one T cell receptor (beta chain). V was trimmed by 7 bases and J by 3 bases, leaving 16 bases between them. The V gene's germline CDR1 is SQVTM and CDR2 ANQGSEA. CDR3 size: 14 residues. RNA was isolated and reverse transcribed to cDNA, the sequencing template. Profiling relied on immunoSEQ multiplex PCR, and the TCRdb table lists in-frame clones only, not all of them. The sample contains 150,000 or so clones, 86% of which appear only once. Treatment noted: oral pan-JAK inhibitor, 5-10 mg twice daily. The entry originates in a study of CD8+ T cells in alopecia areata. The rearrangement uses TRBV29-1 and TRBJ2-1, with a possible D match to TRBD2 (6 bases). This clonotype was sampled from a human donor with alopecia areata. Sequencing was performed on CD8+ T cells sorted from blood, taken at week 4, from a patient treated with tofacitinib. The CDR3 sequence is CSGCRSGFYNEQFF. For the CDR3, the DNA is TGCAGCGGATGTCGTAGCGGATTCTACAATGAGCAGTTCTTC.